These T cell receptor beta chains were read from a single sample in a study of T-cell memory formation after mild COVID-19. TCRdb itself ran the 5' RACE reads through MiXCR, one entry per CDR3 protein. The data show hundreds of thousands of distinct CDR3 sequences, around a quarter seen once. The specimen sequenced was PBMCs or a T cell subset sorted from them (not recorded which). The source is an adult woman who had mild COVID-19 (a few samples of this study predate the infection). Cell type and time point are not known. The CDR3 runs from the conserved cysteine through the conserved F or W. A D gene is named only where the DNA matches it firmly. Only part of the rows carry a size: once, few, many, or a class if the clone is expanded.

CAGGLAGGSDMFF,TGTGCCGGGGGACTAGCGGGAGGATCGGACATGTTCTTC,-,TRBJ2-1,TRBV11-2,TRBD2
CATSDWGTSGVSTDTQYF,TGTGCCACCAGTGATTGGGGGACTAGCGGAGTTAGCACAGATACGCAGTATTTT,few,TRBJ2-3,TRBV24-1,TRBD2
CASSLSSAAFSGNTIYF,TGTGCCAGCAGCTTGTCGTCGGCAGCGTTCTCTGGAAACACCATATATTTT,-,TRBJ1-3,TRBV5-5,-
CASSLEGGYTDTQYF,TGTGCCAGCAGCTTGGAGGGGGGTTACACAGATACGCAGTATTTT,-,TRBJ2-3,TRBV5-6,-
CASSPGGGWNTEAFF,TGTGCCAGCAGTCCCGGGGGCGGTTGGAACACTGAAGCTTTCTTT,-,TRBJ1-1,TRBV27,-
CSARVTQETQYF,TGCAGCGCCAGAGTAACCCAAGAGACCCAGTACTTC,-,TRBJ2-5,TRBV29-1,-
CASVKTGGAGYNEQFF,TGTGCCAGCGTTAAAACGGGGGGAGCAGGCTACAATGAGCAGTTCTTC,-,TRBJ2-1,TRBV7-3,TRBD2
CASSISVDRGRIEQYF,TGTGCCAGTAGTATATCGGTGGATAGGGGGCGAATCGAGCAGTACTTC,-,TRBJ2-7,TRBV19,TRBD1
CATSGGQGFKAFF,TGTGCCACCAGTGGGGGACAGGGGTTTAAAGCTTTCTTT,-,TRBJ1-1,TRBV24-1,TRBD1
CSARNKTGKDEQYF,TGCAGTGCTAGAAACAAGACAGGGAAGGACGAGCAGTACTTC,-,TRBJ2-7,TRBV20-1,TRBD1
CASSYKDWTSYEQYF,TGTGCCAGCAGTTATAAGGACTGGACCTCCTACGAGCAGTACTTC,-,TRBJ2-7,TRBV6-6,-
CASSLAESIGETQYF,TGTGCCAGCAGTTTAGCCGAATCAATCGGGGAGACCCAGTACTTC,-,TRBJ2-5,TRBV12-3/TRBV12-4,-
CASSSGQPTSYNEQFF,TGCGCCAGCAGCTCGGGACAGCCCACCTCCTACAATGAGCAGTTCTTC,-,TRBJ2-1,TRBV5-1,TRBD1
CSARDLMSIQYF,TGCAGTGCTAGAGATCTGATGTCCATTCAGTACTTC,-,TRBJ2-4,TRBV20-1,-
CASSLKGSGNTEAFF,TGTGCCAGCAGTTTAAAGGGGTCGGGGAACACTGAAGCTTTCTTT,few,TRBJ1-1,TRBV12-3/TRBV12-4,-
CSAVVTNEQFF,TGCAGTGCGGTCGTAACCAATGAGCAGTTCTTC,-,TRBJ2-1,TRBV20-1,-
CASSGGTGYDEQFF,TGTGCCAGCAGCGGAGGGACAGGGTACGATGAGCAGTTCTTC,-,TRBJ2-1,TRBV11-1,TRBD1
CASLGDHYNEQFF,TGTGCCAGCTTAGGGGACCACTACAATGAGCAGTTCTTC,-,TRBJ2-1,TRBV2,-
CSARMQGKGPYGYTF,TGCAGTGCTAGAATGCAGGGGAAGGGGCCCTATGGCTACACCTTC,-,TRBJ1-2,TRBV20-1,-
CASSHGLQGAEAFF,TGTGCCAGCAGCCATGGTCTCCAGGGGGCTGAAGCTTTCTTT,few,TRBJ1-1,TRBV7-3,TRBD1
CASSPWTGGSIQYF,TGTGCCAGCAGCCCGTGGACAGGCGGAAGCATTCAGTACTTC,few,TRBJ2-4,TRBV11-3,TRBD1
CASRYTSGDYNEQFF,TGTGCCAGCAGATATACTAGCGGGGACTACAATGAGCAGTTCTTC,-,TRBJ2-1,TRBV6-1,TRBD2
CASGFPGTEQFF,TGTGCTAGTGGTTTCCCCGGGACTGAGCAGTTCTTC,many,TRBJ2-1,TRBV12-5,-
CAWSVASGNTYEQYF,TGTGCCTGGAGTGTAGCTAGCGGGAACACCTACGAGCAGTACTTC,-,TRBJ2-7,TRBV30,TRBD2
CASSAGTRVETQYF,TGTGCCAGCAGCGCGGGGACTAGGGTCGAGACCCAGTACTTC,few,TRBJ2-5,TRBV7-2,TRBD2
CASSPPRELRTEAFF,TGTGCCAGCTCACCACCCAGGGAGCTTCGCACTGAAGCTTTCTTT,-,TRBJ1-1,TRBV18,-
CASSLVRQGKETQYF,TGTGCCAGCAGTTTAGTGCGGCAGGGCAAAGAGACCCAGTACTTC,-,TRBJ2-5,TRBV12-3/TRBV12-4,-
CASSQEKISGDPTDTQYF,TGCGCCAGCAGCCAAGAAAAAATTAGCGGGGACCCCACAGATACGCAGTATTTT,few,TRBJ2-3,TRBV4-1,TRBD2
CASSLGQGSDEQYF,TGTGCCAGCAGCTTAGGTCAGGGCAGCGACGAGCAGTACTTC,-,TRBJ2-7,TRBV7-9,-
CASSLGGYGQFF,TGTGCCAGCAGCTTAGGAGGGTATGGGCAGTTCTTC,few,TRBJ2-1,TRBV7-9,-
CAWSVPRRSYEQYF,TGTGCCTGGAGCGTCCCCAGGCGGTCCTACGAGCAGTACTTC,-,TRBJ2-7,TRBV30,-
CASSVGRDRAYEQYF,TGTGCCAGCAGCGTAGGCCGGGACAGGGCCTACGAGCAGTACTTC,few,TRBJ2-7,TRBV9,TRBD1
CASSSPLTGPGEQYF,TGTGCCAGCAGCTCGCCTCTAACGGGGCCGGGAGAGCAGTACTTC,-,TRBJ2-7,TRBV11-3,-
CASSFHRLAGERTYNEQFF,TGTGCCAGCAGCTTTCATAGACTAGCGGGAGAAAGGACTTACAATGAGCAGTTCTTC,-,TRBJ2-1,TRBV7-9,TRBD2
CSVLGAESTDTQYF,TGCAGCGTCCTGGGCGCGGAGAGCACAGATACGCAGTATTTT,-,TRBJ2-3,TRBV29-1,-